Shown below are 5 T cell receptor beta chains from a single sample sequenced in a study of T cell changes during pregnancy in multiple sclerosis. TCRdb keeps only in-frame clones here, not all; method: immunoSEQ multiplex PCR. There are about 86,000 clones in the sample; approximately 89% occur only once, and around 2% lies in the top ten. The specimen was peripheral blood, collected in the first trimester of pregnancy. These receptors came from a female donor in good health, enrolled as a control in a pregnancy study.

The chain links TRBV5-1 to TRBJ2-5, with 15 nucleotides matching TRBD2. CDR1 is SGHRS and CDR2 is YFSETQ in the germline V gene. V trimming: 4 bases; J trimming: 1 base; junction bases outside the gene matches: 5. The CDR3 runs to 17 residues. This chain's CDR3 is CASSTGLAGGFQETQYF. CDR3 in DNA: TGCGCCAGCAGCACGGGACTAGCGGGGGGATTCCAAGAGACCCAGTACTTC.

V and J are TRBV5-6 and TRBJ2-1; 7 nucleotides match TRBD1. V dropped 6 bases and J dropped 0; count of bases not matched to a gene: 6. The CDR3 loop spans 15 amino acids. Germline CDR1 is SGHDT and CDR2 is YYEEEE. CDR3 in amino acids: CASMPGQSSYNEQFF. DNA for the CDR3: TGTGCCAGCATGCCGGGACAGAGCTCCTACAATGAGCAGTTCTTC.

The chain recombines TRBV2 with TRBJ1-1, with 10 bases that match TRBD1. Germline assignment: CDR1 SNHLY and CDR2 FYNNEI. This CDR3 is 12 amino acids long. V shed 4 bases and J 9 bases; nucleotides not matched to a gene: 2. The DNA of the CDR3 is TGTGCCAGCAGTGGGGACAGGGGAAAAGCTTTCTTT. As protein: CASSGDRGKAFF.

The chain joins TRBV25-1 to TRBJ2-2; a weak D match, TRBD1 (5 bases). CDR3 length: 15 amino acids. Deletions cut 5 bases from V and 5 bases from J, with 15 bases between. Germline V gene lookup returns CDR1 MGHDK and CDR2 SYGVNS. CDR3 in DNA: TGTGCCAGCAGTTGGGGCCGGGTGACTACCGGGGAGCTGTTTTTT. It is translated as CASSWGRVTTGELFF.

The CDR3: CASSPRPHLTGTGNNSPLHF. In nucleotides, the CDR3 is TGTGCCAGCAGTCCACGCCCGCACCTCACCGGGACAGGGAATAATTCACCCCTCCACTTT. The chain carries TRBV27 and TRBJ1-6; TRBD1 aligns across 9 bases. V was clipped by 5 bases and J by 5 bases; unmatched bases: 19. Germline CDR1 is MNHEY and CDR2 is SMNVEV (reference sequence). CDR3 length: 20 amino acids.